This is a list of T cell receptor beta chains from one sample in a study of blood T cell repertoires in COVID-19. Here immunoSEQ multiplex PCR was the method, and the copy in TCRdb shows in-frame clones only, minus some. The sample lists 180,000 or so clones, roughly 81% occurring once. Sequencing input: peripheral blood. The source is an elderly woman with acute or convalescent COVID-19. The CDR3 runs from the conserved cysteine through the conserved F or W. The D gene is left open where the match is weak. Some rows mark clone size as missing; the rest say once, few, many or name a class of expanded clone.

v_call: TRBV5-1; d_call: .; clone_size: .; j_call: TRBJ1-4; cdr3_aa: CASSLAGQLATNEKLFF; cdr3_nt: TGCGCCAGCAGCTTGGCCGGACAGCTTGCAACTAATGAAAAACTGTTTTTT
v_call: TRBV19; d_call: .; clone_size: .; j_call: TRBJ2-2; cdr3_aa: CASMSGRDTGELFF; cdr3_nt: TGTGCCAGTATGTCCGGGCGGGACACCGGGGAGCTGTTTTTT
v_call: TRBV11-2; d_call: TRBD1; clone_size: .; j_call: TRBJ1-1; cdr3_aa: CASSTGVWVAFF; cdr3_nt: TGTGCCAGCAGTACAGGGGTTTGGGTAGCTTTCTTT
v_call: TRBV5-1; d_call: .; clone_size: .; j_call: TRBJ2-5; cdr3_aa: CASTGTGQETQYF; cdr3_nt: TGCGCCAGCACCGGTACAGGGCAAGAGACCCAGTACTTC
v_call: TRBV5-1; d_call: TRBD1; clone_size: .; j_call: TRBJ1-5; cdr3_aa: CASSLGTGGSNQPQHF; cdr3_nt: TGCGCCAGCAGCTTGGGGACAGGGGGTTCAAATCAGCCCCAGCATTTT
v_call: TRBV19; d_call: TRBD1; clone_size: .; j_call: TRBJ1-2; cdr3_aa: CASSKDFNRGPTRKKKDYGYTF; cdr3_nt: TGTGCCAGTAGTAAAGACTTCAACAGGGGCCCGACGAGAAAAAAAAAGGACTATGGCTACACCTTC
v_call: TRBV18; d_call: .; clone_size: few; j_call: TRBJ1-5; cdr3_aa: CASSPTSGNQPQHF; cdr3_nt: TGTGCCAGCTCACCAACCTCGGGCAATCAGCCCCAGCATTTT
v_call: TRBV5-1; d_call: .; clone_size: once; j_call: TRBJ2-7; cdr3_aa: CASSLGIAESIGVYEQYF; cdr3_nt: TGCGCCAGCAGCTTGGGAATAGCGGAGAGCATCGGGGTGTACGAGCAGTACTTC
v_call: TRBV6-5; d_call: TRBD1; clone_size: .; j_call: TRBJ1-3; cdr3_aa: CASSYWRGHGGNTIYF; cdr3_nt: TGTGCCAGCAGTTACTGGAGGGGGCACGGTGGAAACACCATATATTTT
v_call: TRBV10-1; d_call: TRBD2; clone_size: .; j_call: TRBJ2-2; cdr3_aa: CASSLAGANTGELFF; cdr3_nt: TGCGCCAGCAGTTTAGCGGGAGCTAACACCGGGGAGCTGTTTTTT
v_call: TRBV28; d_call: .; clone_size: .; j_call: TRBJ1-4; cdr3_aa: CASSRGSEKLFF; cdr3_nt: TGTGCCAGCAGTCGGGGGTCGGAAAAACTGTTTTTT
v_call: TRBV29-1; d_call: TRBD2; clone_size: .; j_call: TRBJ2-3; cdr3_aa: CSGSGGTDTQYF; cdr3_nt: TGCAGCGGTAGCGGGGGCACAGATACGCAGTATTTT
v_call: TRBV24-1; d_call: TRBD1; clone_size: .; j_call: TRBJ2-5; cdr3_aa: CATSDAQGAGETQYF; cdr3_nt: TGTGCCACCAGTGACGCACAGGGGGCAGGCGAGACCCAGTACTTC
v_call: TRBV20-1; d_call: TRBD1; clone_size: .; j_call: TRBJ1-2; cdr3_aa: CSAGQGGGYTF; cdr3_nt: TGCAGTGCGGGACAGGGTGGAGGCTACACCTTC
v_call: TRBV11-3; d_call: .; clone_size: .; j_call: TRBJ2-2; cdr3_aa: CASSLMGQTGELFF; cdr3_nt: TGTGCCAGCAGCTTAATGGGGCAAACCGGGGAGCTGTTTTTT
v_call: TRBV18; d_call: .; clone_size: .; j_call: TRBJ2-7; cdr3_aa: CATGSADEQYF; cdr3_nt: TGTGCCACCGGGAGTGCCGACGAGCAGTACTTC
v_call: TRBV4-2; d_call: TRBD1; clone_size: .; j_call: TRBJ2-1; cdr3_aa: CASSQTDRGTVGEQFF; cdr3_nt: TGTGCCAGCAGCCAAACCGACAGGGGGACCGTCGGTGAGCAGTTCTTC
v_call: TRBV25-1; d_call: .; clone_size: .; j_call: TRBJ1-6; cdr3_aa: CASSVSGSPLHF; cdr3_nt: TGTGCCAGCAGTGTTAGTGGTTCACCCCTCCACTTT
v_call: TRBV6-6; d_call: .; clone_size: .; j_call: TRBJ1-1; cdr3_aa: CASSYSRSTEAFF; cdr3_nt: TGTGCCAGCAGTTACTCGAGGAGCACTGAAGCTTTCTTT
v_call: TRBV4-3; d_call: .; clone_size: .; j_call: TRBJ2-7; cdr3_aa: CASSQGFRGYEQYF; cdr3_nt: TGCGCCAGCAGCCAAGGCTTCAGGGGCTACGAGCAGTACTTC
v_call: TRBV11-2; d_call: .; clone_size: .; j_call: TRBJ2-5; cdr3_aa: CASSFRHKETQYF; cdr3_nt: TGTGCCAGCAGCTTCCGACATAAAGAGACCCAGTACTTC
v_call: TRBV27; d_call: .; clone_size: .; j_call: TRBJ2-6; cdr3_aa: CASSYNRPSGANVLTF; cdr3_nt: TGTGCCAGCAGTTACAATCGCCCTTCTGGGGCCAACGTCCTGACTTTC
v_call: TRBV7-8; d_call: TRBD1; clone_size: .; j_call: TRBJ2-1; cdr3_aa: CASSSGGASSYNEQFF; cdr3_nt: TGTGCCAGCAGCTCAGGGGGCGCGAGCTCCTACAATGAGCAGTTCTTC
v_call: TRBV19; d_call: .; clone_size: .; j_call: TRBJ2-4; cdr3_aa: CASSITPQLAKNIQYF; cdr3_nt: TGTGCCAGTAGTATCACCCCTCAGTTAGCCAAAAACATTCAGTACTTC
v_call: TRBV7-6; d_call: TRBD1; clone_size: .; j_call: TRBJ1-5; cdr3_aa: CASSLYQGADSNQPQHF; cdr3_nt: TGTGCCAGCAGCTTATATCAGGGGGCCGATAGCAATCAGCCCCAGCATTTT
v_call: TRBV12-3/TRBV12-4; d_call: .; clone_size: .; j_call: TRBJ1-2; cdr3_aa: CASTNETGYTF; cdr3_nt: TGTGCCAGCACTAACGAAACTGGCTACACCTTC
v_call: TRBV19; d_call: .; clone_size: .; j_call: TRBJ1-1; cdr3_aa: CASSTTRGTEAFF; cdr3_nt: TGTGCCAGTAGTACGACCCGGGGTACTGAAGCTTTCTTT
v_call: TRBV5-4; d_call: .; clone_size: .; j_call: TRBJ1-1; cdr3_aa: CASSFTPQNTEAFF; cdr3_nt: TGTGCCAGCAGCTTCACCCCACAGAACACTGAAGCTTTCTTT
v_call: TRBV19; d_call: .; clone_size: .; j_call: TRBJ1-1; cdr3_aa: CASSVASEAFF; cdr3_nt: TGTGCCAGTAGTGTGGCTTCTGAAGCTTTCTTT
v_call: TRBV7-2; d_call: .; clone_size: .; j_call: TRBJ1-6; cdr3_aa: CASSPRRNSPLHF; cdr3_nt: TGTGCCAGCAGCCCGCGGAGGAATTCACCCCTCCACTTT
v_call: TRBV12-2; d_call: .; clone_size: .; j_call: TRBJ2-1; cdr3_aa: CASRLKLGTSGSTVEQFF; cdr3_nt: TGTGCAAGTCGCTTAAAACTCGGAACTAGCGGGAGTACAGTTGAGCAGTTCTTC
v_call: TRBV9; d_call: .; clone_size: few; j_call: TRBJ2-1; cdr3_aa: CASSPGAYNEQFF; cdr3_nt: TGTGCCAGCAGCCCGGGGGCCTACAATGAGCAGTTCTTC
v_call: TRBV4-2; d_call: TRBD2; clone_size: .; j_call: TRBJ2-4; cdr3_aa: CASSQVVAGGNLAKNIQYF; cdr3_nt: TGTGCCAGCAGCCAAGTCGTAGCGGGAGGCAATCTAGCCAAAAACATTCAGTACTTC
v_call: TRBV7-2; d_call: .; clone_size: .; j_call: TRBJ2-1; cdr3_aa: CASSLARSSYNEQFF; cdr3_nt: TGTGCCAGCAGCTTAGCGAGGAGCTCCTACAATGAGCAGTTCTTC
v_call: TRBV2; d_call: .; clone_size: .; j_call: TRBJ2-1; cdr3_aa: CASSLQGNEQFF; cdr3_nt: TGTGCCAGCAGTTTGCAGGGGAATGAGCAGTTCTTC
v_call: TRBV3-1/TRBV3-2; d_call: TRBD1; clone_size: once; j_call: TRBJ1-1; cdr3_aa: CAREGAEDTEAFF; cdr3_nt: TGTGCCAGGGAGGGGGCGGAAGACACTGAAGCTTTCTTT
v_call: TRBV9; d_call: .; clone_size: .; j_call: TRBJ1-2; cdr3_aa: CASSLPLRGYTF; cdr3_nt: TGTGCCAGCAGCCTGCCCCTGCGGGGCTACACCTTC
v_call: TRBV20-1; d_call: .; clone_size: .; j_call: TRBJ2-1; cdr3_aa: CSARDNEQFF; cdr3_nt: TGCAGTGCCCGAGACAATGAGCAGTTCTTC
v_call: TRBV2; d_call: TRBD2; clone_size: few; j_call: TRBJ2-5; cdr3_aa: CASTQTSGNVKTQYF; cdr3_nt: TGTGCCAGCACCCAGACTAGCGGGAACGTGAAGACCCAGTACTTC
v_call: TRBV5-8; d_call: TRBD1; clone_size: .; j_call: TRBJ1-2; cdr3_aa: CASSRTGPLYGYTF; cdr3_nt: TGTGCCAGCAGCCGGACAGGGCCATTATATGGCTACACCTTC
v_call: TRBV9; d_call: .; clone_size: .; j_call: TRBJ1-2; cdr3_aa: CASSVDGGAPYGYTF; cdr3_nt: TGTGCCAGCAGCGTAGACGGCGGGGCCCCCTATGGCTACACCTTC
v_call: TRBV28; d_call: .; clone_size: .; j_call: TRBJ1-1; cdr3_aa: CASSKFRGTEAFF; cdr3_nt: TGTGCCAGCAGTAAGTTCCGGGGTACTGAAGCTTTCTTT
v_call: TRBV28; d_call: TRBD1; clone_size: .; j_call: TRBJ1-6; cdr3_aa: CASSSPPQGASPLHF; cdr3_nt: TGTGCCAGCAGTTCCCCCCCACAGGGGGCCTCACCCCTCCACTTT
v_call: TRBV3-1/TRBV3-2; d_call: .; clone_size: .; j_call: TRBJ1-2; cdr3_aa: CASSQAGGYYGYTF; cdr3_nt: TGTGCCAGCAGCCAAGCGGGGGGTTACTATGGCTACACCTTC
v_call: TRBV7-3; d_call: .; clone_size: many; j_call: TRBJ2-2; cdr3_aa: CASRKAGAITGELFF; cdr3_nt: TGTGCCAGCCGGAAGGCAGGTGCTATCACCGGGGAGCTGTTTTTT
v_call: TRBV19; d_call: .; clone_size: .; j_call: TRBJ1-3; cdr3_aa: CASSRGAGSGNTIYF; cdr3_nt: TGTGCCAGTAGTAGGGGAGCTGGCTCTGGAAACACCATATATTTT
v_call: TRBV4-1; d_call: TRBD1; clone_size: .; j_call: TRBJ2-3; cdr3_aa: CASSQATGAPSADTQYF; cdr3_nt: TGCGCCAGCAGCCAAGCTACAGGGGCCCCAAGCGCAGATACGCAGTATTTT
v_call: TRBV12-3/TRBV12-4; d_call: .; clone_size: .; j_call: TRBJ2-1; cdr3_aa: CASRHRQIEQFF; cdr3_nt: TGTGCCAGCAGGCACCGACAAATTGAGCAGTTCTTC
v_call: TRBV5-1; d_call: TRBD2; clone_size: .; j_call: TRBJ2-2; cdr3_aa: CASSLVASGTSGELFF; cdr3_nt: TGCGCCAGCAGCTTGGTGGCTAGCGGGACATCCGGGGAGCTGTTTTTT
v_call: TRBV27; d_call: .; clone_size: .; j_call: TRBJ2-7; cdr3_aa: CASSWGRGLSRGYEQYF; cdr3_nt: TGTGCCAGCAGTTGGGGAAGGGGACTCTCTCGGGGCTACGAGCAGTACTTC
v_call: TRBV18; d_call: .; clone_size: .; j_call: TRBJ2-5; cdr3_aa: CASSPIHSEETQYF; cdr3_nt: TGTGCCAGCTCACCTATTCACAGTGAAGAGACCCAGTACTTC
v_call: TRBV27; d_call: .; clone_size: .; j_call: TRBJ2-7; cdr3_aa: CASSLSFGVAASVYEQYF; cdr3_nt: TGTGCCAGCAGTTTATCCTTCGGGGTGGCGGCTAGCGTATACGAGCAGTACTTC
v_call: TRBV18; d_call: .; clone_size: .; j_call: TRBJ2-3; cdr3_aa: CASSQIQGNTDTQYF; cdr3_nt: TGTGCCAGCTCACAGATACAGGGTAACACAGATACGCAGTATTTT